Detailed here is one TCR beta chain. The antigen remains unidentified. Repertoires were generated with immunoSEQ multiplex PCR, while TCRdb's copy carries only in-frame clones and drops some. The data hold about 74,000 clones, with about 89% observed a single time. The length of the CDR3 is 15 residues. CDR1 and CDR2 from the germline V gene are MNHEY and SVGAGI. V lost 5 bases and J lost 0, with 13 bases in between. This record belongs to a study of radiation and T cells in renal cell carcinoma. The study's findings and limits: Top tumor clonotypes rose in blood 2 weeks post-radiation, then contracted.

Documented time point: blood 4 weeks post-SBRT, at nephrectomy. Indicated treatment: 15 Gy SBRT to primary tumor, nephrectomy 4 weeks later. Nephrectomy followed 15 Gy stereotactic body radiation by 4 weeks. Radiation-treated patients gave blood at baseline, week 2 and week 4. Clear cell pathology was present in this patient's renal cell carcinoma. The chain employs TRBV6-5 and TRBJ1-1; D unclear. Here the sequenced sample was blood, taken from a patient whose treatment included radiotherapy and nephrectomy. This receptor was obtained from a woman between 65 and 79 years old with renal cell carcinoma. This CDR3 is CASSRPGRVNTEAFF. The DNA for the CDR3 is TGTGCCAGCAGTCGACCCGGTAGGGTGAACACTGAAGCTTTCTTT.